Following are 21 T cell receptor beta chains from one sample sequenced in a study of cytomegalovirus exposure and HLA in healthy donors. Repertoires were generated with immunoSEQ multiplex PCR, while TCRdb's copy carries only in-frame clones and drops some. This sample has roughly 250,000 clones, with more than 75% found just once. What was sequenced was PBMCs. The source is a woman aged 25-40 years in good health and CMV-seropositive.

CDR3 amino acids: CAISASGGSGETQYF. As DNA, the CDR3 is TGTGCCATCAGTGCATCAGGGGGCTCGGGGGAGACCCAGTACTTC. The V gene is TRBV10-3, the J gene TRBJ2-5; 8 nucleotides line up with TRBD1. The CDR3 is 15 amino acids. CDR1 and CDR2 (germline): ENHRY, SYGVKD. V lost 4 bases, J lost 5 bases, and 9 bases stayed unmatched.

This chain uses TRBV10-3 with TRBJ2-1, with unresolved D. Germline CDR1 is ENHRY and CDR2 is SYGVKD. V was trimmed by 3 bases and J by 7 bases, leaving 7 bases between them. The CDR3 is made up of 12 amino acids. The CDR3 DNA follows: TGTGCCATCAGTGATTTTGTAAATGAGCAGTTCTTC. It translates to CAISDFVNEQFF.

The CDR3 nucleotides are TGTGCCTGGAGGGGAGGACACGACACCGGGGAGCTGTTTTTT. Amino acids: CAWRGGHDTGELFF. The rearrangement joins TRBV30 to TRBJ2-2; D is possibly TRBD2 (6 bases). The CDR3 loop spans 14 amino acids. V lost 3 bases to trimming and J lost 3 bases, with 11 bases between them. Germline values: CDR1 GTSNPN, CDR2 SVGIG (reference sequence).

J is TRBJ2-2 and V is TRBV5-1; 9 bases are a match to TRBD1. The CDR3 sequence is 16 residues long. CDR1 is SGHRS, CDR2 YFSETQ, per germline. The J segment lost 1 base and the V segment lost 3 bases, leaving 4 bases of the junction unmatched. CDR3: CASSWGTGMNTGELFF. The CDR3 region has the DNA TGCGCCAGCAGCTGGGGGACAGGGATGAACACCGGGGAGCTGTTTTTT.

The chain has TRBV27 and TRBJ2-5; TRBD2 aligns across 14 bases. The CDR3 has 16 amino acids. Per the germline V gene, CDR1 is MNHEY and CDR2 is SMNVEV (reference sequence). J was trimmed by 1 base and V by 8 bases; bases with no gene match: 6. CDR3 sequence (DNA): TGTGCCAGCCGACTAGCGGGAGGGCCCTCCCAAGAGACCCAGTACTTC. Its protein product is CASRLAGGPSQETQYF.

In DNA form, the CDR3 reads TGTGCCAGTAGTACTCTAGCGGAAGGCCTTTACGAGCAGTACTTC. It is translated as CASSTLAEGLYEQYF. The J gene is TRBJ2-7, the V gene TRBV19; 7 bases agree with TRBD2. The V and J ends lost 4 bases and 4 bases, in that order; junction bases with no gene match: 10. The germline gives CDR1 LNHDA, CDR2 SQIVND (reference sequence). This CDR3 spans 15 amino acids.

This chain links TRBV13 with TRBJ2-1; 7 nucleotides match TRBD1. Germline values: CDR1 PRHDT, CDR2 FYEKMQ (reference sequence). With V trimmed by 6 bases and J by 5 bases, 10 bases remained unmatched. This CDR3 region has 15 residues. The CDR3 reads CASRRGQSEHNEQFF. The CDR3 DNA reads TGTGCCAGCAGACGGGGACAGAGCGAGCACAATGAGCAGTTCTTC.

The genes are TRBV29-1 and TRBJ1-2; D is ambiguous. The V and J ends lost 3 bases and 4 bases respectively, with 6 bases between them. This CDR3 contains 11 residues. Germline-derived CDR1 and CDR2 are SQVTM and ANQGSEA. CDR3 in DNA: TGCAGCGTTGACAGTGGCTATGGCTACACCTTC. Its protein is CSVDSGYGYTF.

The rearrangement joins TRBV6-6 to TRBJ2-7; a weak D match, TRBD2 (6 bases). The V gene's germline CDR1 is MNHNY and CDR2 SVGAGI (reference sequence). The CDR3 contains 13 residues. The ends were cut back, 4 bases at V and 7 bases at J, with 14 bases in the middle. The DNA of the CDR3 is TGTGCCAGCAGTTGGCCCGCGGGGCCTGAGCAGTACTTC. Translating gives CASSWPAGPEQYF.

This chain connects TRBV7-8 to TRBJ2-7; TRBD1 matches at 7 bases. Germline V gene data show CDR1 as SGHVS and CDR2 as FQNEAQ. The CDR3 contains 14 residues. The junction had 5 bases not matched to a gene; V was cut back by 2 bases and J by 4 bases. The CDR3 loop is CASSLTGTEYEQYF. The CDR3 nucleotides read TGTGCCAGCAGCTTAACCGGGACAGAGTACGAGCAGTACTTC.

The V gene is TRBV4-1, the J gene TRBJ2-3; 13 bases match TRBD2. This CDR3 comprises 16 residues. The germline V gene has CDR1 MGHRA and CDR2 YSYEKL. V lost 4 bases, J lost 4 bases, and 5 bases stayed unmatched. The CDR3 DNA is TGCGCCAGCAGCCTACTAGCGGGAGGGTCCCCAGATACGCAGTATTTT. It yields the protein CASSLLAGGSPDTQYF.

The chain joins TRBV27 to TRBJ1-5, with D possibly matching TRBD1 (5 bases). Trimming removed 0 bases from V and 4 bases from J, with 10 bases in between. This CDR3 comprises 15 residues. Germline CDR1 MNHEY, CDR2 SMNVEV (reference sequence). This CDR3 is CASSLSEGVNQPQHF. CDR3 sequence (DNA): TGTGCCAGCAGTTTATCAGAAGGGGTTAATCAGCCCCAGCATTTT.

The genes are TRBV27 and TRBJ2-3; possible D gene TRBD1, 6 bases. Trimming took 5 bases from V and 1 from J, leaving 19 bases between them. The V gene's germline CDR1 is MNHEY and CDR2 SMNVEV (reference sequence). The CDR3 is 17 amino acids. For the CDR3, the DNA is TGTGCCAGCAGTCGCTCGAGGGGGTCCTCTCGCACAGATACGCAGTATTTT. It codes for CASSRSRGSSRTDTQYF.

The chain recombines TRBV30 with TRBJ2-3, with 9 bases fitting TRBD1. J was trimmed by 3 bases and V by 1 base; bases with no gene match: 5. The CDR3 is made up of 15 amino acids. Germline assignment: CDR1 GTSNPN and CDR2 SVGIG (reference sequence). CDR3 loop: CAWSAGTGNTDTQYF. The CDR3 DNA is TGTGCCTGGAGTGCCGGGACAGGGAATACAGATACGCAGTATTTT.

The rearrangement uses TRBV5-1 and TRBJ2-7; TRBD1 matches 8 bases. Per germline, CDR1 SGHRS and CDR2 YFSETQ. Losses at the gene ends were 4 bases for V and 2 bases for J; bases not matched to a gene: 8. This CDR3 spans 15 amino acids. Here the CDR3 reads CASSPGTGLPYEQYF. For the CDR3, the DNA is TGCGCCAGCAGCCCAGGGACAGGTCTACCCTACGAGCAGTACTTC. The variable domain in full, completed from reference TRBV5-1 and TRBJ2-7, reads KAGVTQTPRYLIKTRGQQVTLSCSPISGHRSVSWYQQTPGQGLQFLFEYFSETQRNKGNFPGRFSGRQFSNSRSEMNVSTLELGDSALYLCASSPGTGLPYEQYFGPGTRLTVT.

This sequence joins TRBV28 and TRBJ2-1; TRBD2 agrees at 8 bases. This CDR3 contains 12 residues. The J segment lost 7 bases and the V segment lost 6 bases, leaving 2 bases of the junction unmatched. Germline V gene sequence: CDR1 MDHEN, CDR2 SYDVKM. CDR3 nucleotide sequence: TGTGCCAGCAGCGGGGGGGGGAATGAGCAGTTCTTC. Its translation: CASSGGGNEQFF.

The V gene is TRBV5-1, the J gene TRBJ2-3; D is undetermined. With 0 bases removed from V and 4 bases from J, the gap between germline ends came to 15 bases. Germline values: CDR1 SGHRS, CDR2 YFSETQ. The CDR3 spans 16 residues. CDR3 amino acids: CASSLVVSAGADTQYF. The CDR3 DNA sequence: TGCGCCAGCAGCTTGGTTGTTTCTGCCGGTGCAGATACGCAGTATTTT.

This chain's CDR3 is CASSLADRGGYGYTF. CDR3 sequence (DNA): TGCGCCAGCAGCTTGGCGGACCGGGGAGGCTATGGCTACACCTTC. The chain links TRBV5-1 to TRBJ1-2; D not certain. V shed 0 bases and J shed 4 bases, with 13 bases lying between them. CDR1 and CDR2 (germline): SGHRS, YFSETQ. This CDR3 is 15 amino acids long.

Only one count was recorded for this clone. CDR3 DNA sequence: TGTGCCACCAGCAGAGGCGACAGGGGGACCACTGAAGCTTTCTTT. Its translation is CATSRGDRGTTEAFF. The V call is TRBV15, the J call TRBJ1-1; 9 nucleotides line up with TRBD1. This CDR3 spans 15 amino acids. The V segment lost 1 base and the J segment 4 bases; nucleotides outside the gene matches: 4. The germline V gene encodes CDR1 LNHNV and CDR2 YYDKDF (reference sequence).

The rearrangement uses TRBV5-1 and TRBJ2-1; 9 bases are shared with TRBD2. J lost 2 bases, V lost 5 bases, and 5 bases had no gene match. The length of the CDR3 is 15 residues. Germline CDR1 reads SGHRS; CDR2 reads YFSETQ. The CDR3 spells CASSPGTSPYNEQFF. The CDR3 nucleotides read TGCGCCAGCAGTCCCGGGACTAGCCCCTACAATGAGCAGTTCTTC.

The rearrangement uses TRBV28 and TRBJ1-5; the match to TRBD1 covers 10 bases. Germline CDR1 reads MDHEN; CDR2 reads SYDVKM. The CDR3 extends over 15 amino acids. Germline trimming cut 5 bases from V and 4 bases from J; bases unmatched to any gene: 5. The CDR3 DNA reads TGTGCCAGCAGTATCGGACAGGGGGGTAATCAGCCCCAGCATTTT. As protein: CASSIGQGGNQPQHF.